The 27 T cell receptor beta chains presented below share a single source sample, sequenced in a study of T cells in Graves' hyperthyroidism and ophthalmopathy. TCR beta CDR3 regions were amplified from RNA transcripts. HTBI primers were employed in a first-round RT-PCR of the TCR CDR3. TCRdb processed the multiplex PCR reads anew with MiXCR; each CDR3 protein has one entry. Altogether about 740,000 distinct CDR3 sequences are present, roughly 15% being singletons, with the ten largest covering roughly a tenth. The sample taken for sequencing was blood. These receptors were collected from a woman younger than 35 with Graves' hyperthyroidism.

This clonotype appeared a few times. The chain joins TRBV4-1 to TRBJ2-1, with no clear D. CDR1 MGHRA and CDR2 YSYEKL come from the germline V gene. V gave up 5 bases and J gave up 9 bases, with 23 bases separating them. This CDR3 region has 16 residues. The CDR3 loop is CASSGSVVLRFGEQFF. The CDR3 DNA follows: TGCGCCAGCAGCGGGTCTGTGGTTCTAAGGTTTGGTGAGCAGTTCTTC.

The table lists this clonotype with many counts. CDR3 bases: TGTGCCAGCATTCTCGATATCCCAGATACGCAGTATTTT. It encodes CASILDIPDTQYF. The chain combines TRBV2 with TRBJ2-3; no clear D gene. CDR1 and CDR2 (germline): SNHLY, FYNNEI. The CDR3 consists of 13 residues. The germline V and J ends were trimmed by 7 bases and 4 bases, with 12 bases remaining between them.

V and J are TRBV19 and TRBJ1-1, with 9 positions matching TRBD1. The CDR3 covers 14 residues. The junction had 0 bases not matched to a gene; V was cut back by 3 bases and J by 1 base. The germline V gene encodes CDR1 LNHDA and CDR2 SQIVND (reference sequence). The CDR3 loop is CASSMDRGNTEAFF. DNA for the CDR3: TGTGCCAGTAGTATGGACAGGGGGAACACTGAAGCTTTCTTT.

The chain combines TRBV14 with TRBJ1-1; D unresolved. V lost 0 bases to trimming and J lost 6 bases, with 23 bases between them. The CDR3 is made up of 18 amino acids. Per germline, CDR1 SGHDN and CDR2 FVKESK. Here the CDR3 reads CASSQDSTANTLYSEAFF. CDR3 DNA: TGTGCCAGCAGCCAAGATAGCACAGCGAATACCCTTTACTCTGAAGCTTTCTTT.

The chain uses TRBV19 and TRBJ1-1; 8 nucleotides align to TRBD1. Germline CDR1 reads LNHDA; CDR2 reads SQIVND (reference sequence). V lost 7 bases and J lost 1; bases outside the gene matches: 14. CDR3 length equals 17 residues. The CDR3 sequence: CASTPPGRGLTNTEAFF. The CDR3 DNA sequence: TGTGCCAGTACCCCACCAGGCAGGGGGCTGACGAACACTGAAGCTTTCTTT.

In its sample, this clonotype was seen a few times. The CDR3 loop reads CASRLAGLAGSIQYF. CDR3 DNA: TGTGCCAGCAGACTCGCGGGACTAGCGGGGAGCATTCAGTACTTC. The J gene is TRBJ2-4, the V gene TRBV28, with TRBD2 matching 13 bases. The CDR3 covers 15 residues. Germline loops: CDR1 MDHEN, CDR2 SYDVKM. J gave up 9 bases and V 6 bases, and 8 bases lay outside the gene matches.

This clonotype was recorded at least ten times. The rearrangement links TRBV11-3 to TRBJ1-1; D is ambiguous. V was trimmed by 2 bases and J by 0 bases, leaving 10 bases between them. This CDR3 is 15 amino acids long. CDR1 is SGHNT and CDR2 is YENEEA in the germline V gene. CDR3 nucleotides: TGTGCCAGCAGCTTATCGGGGTCGATGAACACTGAAGCTTTCTTT. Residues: CASSLSGSMNTEAFF. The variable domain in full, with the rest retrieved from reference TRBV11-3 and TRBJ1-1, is EAGVVQSPRYKIIEKKQPVAFWCNPISGHNTLYWYLQNLGQGPELLIRYENEEAVDDSQLPKDRFSAERLKGVDSTLKIQPAELGDSAVYLCASSLSGSMNTEAFFGQGTRLTVV.

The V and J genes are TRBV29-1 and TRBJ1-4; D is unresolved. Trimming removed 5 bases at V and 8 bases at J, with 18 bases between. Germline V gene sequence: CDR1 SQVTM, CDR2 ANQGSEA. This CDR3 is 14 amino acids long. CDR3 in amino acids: CSVSPHVSGEKLFF. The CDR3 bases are TGCAGCGTTTCCCCCCACGTCTCGGGAGAAAAACTGTTTTTT.

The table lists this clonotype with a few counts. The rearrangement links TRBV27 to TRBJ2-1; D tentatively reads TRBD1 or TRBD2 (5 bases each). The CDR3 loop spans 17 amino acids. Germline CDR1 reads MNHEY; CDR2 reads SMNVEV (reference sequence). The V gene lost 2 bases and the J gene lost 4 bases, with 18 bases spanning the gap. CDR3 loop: CASSLAQWGNQYNEQFF. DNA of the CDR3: TGTGCCAGCAGTTTAGCCCAATGGGGGAACCAATACAATGAGCAGTTCTTC.

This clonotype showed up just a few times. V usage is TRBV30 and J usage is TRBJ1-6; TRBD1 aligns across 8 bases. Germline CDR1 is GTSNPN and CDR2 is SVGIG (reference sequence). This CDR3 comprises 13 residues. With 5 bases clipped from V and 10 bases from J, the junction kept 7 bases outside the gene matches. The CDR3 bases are TGTGCCTGGGAAGGACAGGGACTCTCACCCCTCCACTTT. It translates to CAWEGQGLSPLHF.

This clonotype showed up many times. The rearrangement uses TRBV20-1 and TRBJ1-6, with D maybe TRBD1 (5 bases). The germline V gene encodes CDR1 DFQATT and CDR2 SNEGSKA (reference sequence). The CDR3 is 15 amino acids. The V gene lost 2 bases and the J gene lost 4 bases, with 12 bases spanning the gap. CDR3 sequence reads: CSARPGSSYNSPLHF. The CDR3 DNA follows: TGCAGTGCTAGACCAGGGTCCTCATATAATTCACCCCTCCACTTT.

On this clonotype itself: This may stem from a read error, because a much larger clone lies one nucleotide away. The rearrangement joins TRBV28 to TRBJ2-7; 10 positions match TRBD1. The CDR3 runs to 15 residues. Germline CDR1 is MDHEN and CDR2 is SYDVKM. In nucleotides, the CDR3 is TGTGCCGGCAGCACTCGAGACAGGGGGCTCTACGAGCAGTACTTC. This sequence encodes CAGSTRDRGLYEQYF. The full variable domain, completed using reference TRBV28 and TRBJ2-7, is DVKVTQSSRYLVKRTGEKVFLECVQDMDHENMFWYRQDPGLGLRLIYFSYDVKMKEKGDIPEGYSVSREKKERFSLILESASTNQTSMYLCAGSTRDRGLYEQYFGPGTRLTVT.

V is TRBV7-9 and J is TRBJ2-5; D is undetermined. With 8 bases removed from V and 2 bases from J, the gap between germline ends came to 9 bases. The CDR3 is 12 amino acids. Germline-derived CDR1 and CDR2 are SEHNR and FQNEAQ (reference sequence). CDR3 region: CASGHTQETQYF. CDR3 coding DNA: TGTGCCAGCGGGCATACGCAAGAGACCCAGTACTTC.

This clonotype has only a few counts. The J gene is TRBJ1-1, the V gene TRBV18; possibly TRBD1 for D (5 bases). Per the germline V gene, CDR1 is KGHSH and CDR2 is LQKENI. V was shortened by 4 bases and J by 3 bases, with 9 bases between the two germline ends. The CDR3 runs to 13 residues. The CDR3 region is CASSRQTDTEAFF. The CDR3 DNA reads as TGTGCCAGCTCACGACAGACAGACACTGAAGCTTTCTTT.

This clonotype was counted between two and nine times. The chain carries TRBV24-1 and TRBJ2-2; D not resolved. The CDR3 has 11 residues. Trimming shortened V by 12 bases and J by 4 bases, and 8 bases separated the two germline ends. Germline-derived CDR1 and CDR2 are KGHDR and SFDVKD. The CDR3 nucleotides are TGTGCCTGCGGAACCACCGGGGAGCTGTTTTTT. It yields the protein CACGTTGELFF.

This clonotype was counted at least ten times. CDR3 bases: TGTGCCAGCAGATCGACCCCGGCAGATACGCAGTATTTT. This encodes CASRSTPADTQYF. The chain combines TRBV28 with TRBJ2-3; D ambiguous. CDR3 length equals 13 residues. Germline CDR1 and CDR2: MDHEN and SYDVKM. V lost 6 bases to trimming and J lost 4 bases, with 11 bases between them.

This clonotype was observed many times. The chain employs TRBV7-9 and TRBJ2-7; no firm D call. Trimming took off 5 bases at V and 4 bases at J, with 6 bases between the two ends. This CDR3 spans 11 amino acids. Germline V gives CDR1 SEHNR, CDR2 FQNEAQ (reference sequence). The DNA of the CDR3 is TGTGCCAGCAGCCTCAATTACGAGCAGTACTTC. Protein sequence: CASSLNYEQYF.

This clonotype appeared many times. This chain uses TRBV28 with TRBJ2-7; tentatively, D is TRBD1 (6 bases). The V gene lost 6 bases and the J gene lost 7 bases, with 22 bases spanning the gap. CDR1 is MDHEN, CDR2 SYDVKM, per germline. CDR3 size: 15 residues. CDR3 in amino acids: CASSDPGALLGEQYF. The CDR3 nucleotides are TGTGCCAGCAGCGACCCAGGGGCACTACTCGGGGAGCAGTACTTC.

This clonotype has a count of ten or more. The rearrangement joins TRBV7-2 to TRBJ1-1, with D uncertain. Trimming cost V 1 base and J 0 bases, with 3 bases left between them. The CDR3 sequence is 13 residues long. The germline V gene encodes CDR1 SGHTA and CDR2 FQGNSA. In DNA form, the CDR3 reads TGTGCCAGCAGCTTAGTTGTGAACACTGAAGCTTTCTTT. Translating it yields CASSLVVNTEAFF.

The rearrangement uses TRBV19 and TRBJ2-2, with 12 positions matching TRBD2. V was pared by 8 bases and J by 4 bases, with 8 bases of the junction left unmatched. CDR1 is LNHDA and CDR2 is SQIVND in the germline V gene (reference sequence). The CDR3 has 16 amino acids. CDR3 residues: CASSRLAGVTTGELFF. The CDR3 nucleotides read TGTGCCAGTTCCCGACTAGCGGGAGTCACCACCGGGGAGCTGTTTTTT.

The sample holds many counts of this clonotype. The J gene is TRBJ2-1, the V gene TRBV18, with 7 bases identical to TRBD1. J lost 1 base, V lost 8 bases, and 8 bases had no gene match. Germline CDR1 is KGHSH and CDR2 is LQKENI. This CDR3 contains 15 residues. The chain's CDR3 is CASMGDRLSYNEQFF. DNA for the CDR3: TGTGCCAGCATGGGGGACAGACTATCCTACAATGAGCAGTTCTTC.

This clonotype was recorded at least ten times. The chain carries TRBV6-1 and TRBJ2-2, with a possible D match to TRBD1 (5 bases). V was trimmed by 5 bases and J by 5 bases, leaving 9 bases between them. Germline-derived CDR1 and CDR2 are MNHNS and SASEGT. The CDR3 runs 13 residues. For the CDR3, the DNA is TGTGCCAGCAGTTATTCAGGGACCGGGGAGCTGTTTTTT. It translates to CASSYSGTGELFF.

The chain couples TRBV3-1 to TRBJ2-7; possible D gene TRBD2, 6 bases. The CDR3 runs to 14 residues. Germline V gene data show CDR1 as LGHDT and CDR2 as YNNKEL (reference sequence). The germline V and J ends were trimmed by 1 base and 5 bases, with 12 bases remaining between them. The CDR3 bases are TGTGCCAGCAGCCAAGGCGGGACTGGTGACGAGCAGTACTTC. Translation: CASSQGGTGDEQYF.

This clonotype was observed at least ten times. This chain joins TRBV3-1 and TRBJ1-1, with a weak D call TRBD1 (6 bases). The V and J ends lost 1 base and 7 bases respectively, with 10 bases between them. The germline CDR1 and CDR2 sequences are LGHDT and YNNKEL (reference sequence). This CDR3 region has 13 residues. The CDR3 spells CASSQGGGREAFF. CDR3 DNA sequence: TGTGCCAGCAGCCAAGGCGGGGGGCGTGAAGCTTTCTTT.

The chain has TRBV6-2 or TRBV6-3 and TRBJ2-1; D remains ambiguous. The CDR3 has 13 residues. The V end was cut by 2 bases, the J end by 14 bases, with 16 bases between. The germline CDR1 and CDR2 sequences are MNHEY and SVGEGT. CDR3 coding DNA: TGTGCCAGCAGTTACGGCGCTTACAGCCAAGAGTTCTTC. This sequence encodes CASSYGAYSQEFF.

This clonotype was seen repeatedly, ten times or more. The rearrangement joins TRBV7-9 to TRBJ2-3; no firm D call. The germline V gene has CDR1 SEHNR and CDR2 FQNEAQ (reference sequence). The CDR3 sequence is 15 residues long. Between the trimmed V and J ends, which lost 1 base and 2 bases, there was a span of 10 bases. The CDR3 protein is CASSLDGGDTDTQYF. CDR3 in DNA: TGTGCCAGCAGCTTAGATGGCGGTGACACAGATACGCAGTATTTT. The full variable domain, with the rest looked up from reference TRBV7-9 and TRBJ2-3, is DTGVSQNPRHKITKRGQNVTFRCDPISEHNRLYWYRQTLGQGPEFLTYFQNEAQLEKSRLLSDRFSAERPKGSFSTLEIQRTEQGDSAMYLCASSLDGGDTDTQYFGPGTRLTVL.

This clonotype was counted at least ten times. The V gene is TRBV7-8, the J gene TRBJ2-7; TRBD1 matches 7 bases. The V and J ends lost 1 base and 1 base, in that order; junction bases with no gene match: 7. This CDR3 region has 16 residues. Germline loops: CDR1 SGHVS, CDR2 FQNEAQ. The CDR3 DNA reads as TGTGCCAGCAGCTTAGTCGGCAGGGGGATGTCCTACGAGCAGTACTTC. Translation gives CASSLVGRGMSYEQYF.